The 21 T cell receptor beta chains listed next were all sequenced from one sample in a study of regulatory T cells in long-lasting Graves disease. Time point reported: persistent/refractory GD, antithyroid drugs over 5 years with positive TRAb. The TCR library used RNA extracted from PBMCs. Researchers made TCR beta libraries by using iRepertoire HTBI primers and running Arm-PCR on CDR3 regions. Each CDR3 protein gets one entry after TCRdb re-called the multiplex PCR reads with MiXCR. The sample consists of 600,000 to 850,000 distinct CDR3 sequences, 25% to 30% of them appearing once. This specimen consisted of peripheral blood mononuclear cells (PBMCs), obtained when the disease was refractory, from a patient treated with antithyroid drugs. Every receptor here comes from a female donor with Graves disease.

The chain employs TRBV20-1 and TRBJ2-5; the match to TRBD2 covers 12 bases. This CDR3 has 14 amino acids. The germline V gene has CDR1 DFQATT and CDR2 SNEGSKA (reference sequence). After removal of 6 bases from V and 0 bases from J, the junction contained 2 bases not matched to a gene. The CDR3 nucleotides are TGCAGTGCGGCTAGCGGGAGGGACCAAGAGACCCAGTACTTC. Residues: CSAASGRDQETQYF.

The sample holds a few counts of this clonotype. V gene TRBV13 combines with J gene TRBJ1-1, with 8 bases that match TRBD1. This CDR3 is built from 14 residues. The V gene's germline CDR1 is PRHDT and CDR2 FYEKMQ (reference sequence). V dropped 5 bases and J dropped 5; count of bases not matched to a gene: 7. The CDR3 loop is CASSPTTGVTEAFF. The CDR3 DNA reads as TGTGCCAGCAGCCCAACGACAGGGGTGACTGAAGCTTTCTTT.

The CDR3 region is CASARETTASNEKLFF. The CDR3 bases are TGTGCCAGTGCAAGGGAGACGACAGCCTCTAATGAAAAACTGTTTTTT. V usage is TRBV19 and J usage is TRBJ1-4; possible D gene TRBD1, 5 bases. V lost 8 bases and J 3 bases, leaving 19 bases between the germline ends. This CDR3 has 16 residues. Germline CDR1 and CDR2: LNHDA and SQIVND (reference sequence).

The chain couples TRBV7-9 to TRBJ2-7, with a weak D call TRBD1 (7 bases). V dropped 5 bases and J dropped 6 bases, with 14 bases sitting between them. The germline gives CDR1 SEHNR, CDR2 FQNEAQ (reference sequence). The CDR3 is 13 amino acids. The CDR3 sequence: CASSKRQGGEQYF. CDR3 in DNA: TGTGCCAGCAGCAAAAGGCAGGGGGGCGAGCAGTACTTC.

The gene calls are TRBV14 and TRBJ2-2; D call uncertain. This CDR3 comprises 13 residues. Germline CDR1 SGHDN, CDR2 FVKESK. V lost 6 bases, J lost 0 bases, and 5 bases lay in between. CDR3 nucleotides: TGTGCCAGCAGGCCATCGAACACCGGGGAGCTGTTTTTT. Protein sequence: CASRPSNTGELFF.

This clonotype was seen a few times. V and J are TRBV4-1 and TRBJ1-4, with D uncertain. In germline, CDR1 is MGHRA, CDR2 YSYEKL. Between the trimmed V and J ends, which lost 0 bases and 4 bases, there was a span of 9 bases. CDR3 size: 15 residues. The CDR3 DNA is TGCGCCAGCAGCCAAGAGGGCAACCTTAATGAAAAACTGTTTTTT. Amino acids: CASSQEGNLNEKLFF.

V gene TRBV10-3 combines with J gene TRBJ2-2, with a possible D match to TRBD2 (6 bases). V was pared by 1 base and J by 1 base, with 13 bases between. The CDR3 consists of 17 residues. Germline loops: CDR1 ENHRY, CDR2 SYGVKD. Written as DNA, the CDR3 is TGTGCCATCAGTGAGTATAGCGGAGAAGAGAACACCGGGGAGCTGTTTTTT. Its translation: CAISEYSGEENTGELFF.

The V gene is TRBV28, the J gene TRBJ2-7; the D gene could be TRBD1 or TRBD2 (5 bases each). The CDR3 has 14 amino acids. Looked up from germline, CDR1 is MDHEN and CDR2 is SYDVKM. The V end lost 6 bases, the J end lost 2 bases, and 14 bases lay between the germline ends. The CDR3 DNA reads as TGTGCCAGCAGGGGGGTGCAGCCCGCCTACGAGCAGTACTTC. This gives the protein CASRGVQPAYEQYF.

This chain connects TRBV6-5 to TRBJ1-6; D unclear. CDR1 MNHEY and CDR2 SVGAGI come from the germline V gene. Trimming pared 0 bases from V and 7 bases from J, leaving 10 bases between. This CDR3 is 15 amino acids long. CDR3 sequence (DNA): TGTGCCAGCAGTTACTCCAAGGGTGGAAATTCACCCCTCCACTTT. Its translation: CASSYSKGGNSPLHF.

The genes are TRBV28 and TRBJ2-7, with 9 bases lining up with TRBD1. With 5 bases clipped from V and 5 bases from J, the junction kept 10 bases outside the gene matches. Germline V CDR1 and CDR2: MDHEN, SYDVKM. The CDR3 sequence is 15 residues long. CDR3 bases: TGTGCCAGCAGTCTCCCCGGGACAGGGTACAACGAGCAGTACTTC. Its translation: CASSLPGTGYNEQYF.

This clonotype was seen ten or more times. The chain carries TRBV11-2 and TRBJ1-1, with a possible D match to TRBD1 (5 bases). The ends were cut back, 2 bases at V and 1 base at J, with 11 bases in the middle. The CDR3 is made up of 15 amino acids. Looked up from germline, CDR1 is SGHAT and CDR2 is FQNNGV. CDR3 sequence: CASSLKVGGNTEAFF. The CDR3 coding sequence is TGTGCCAGCAGCTTAAAGGTCGGGGGGAACACTGAAGCTTTCTTT.

The V and J genes are TRBV4-1 and TRBJ1-4; D is unclear. The germline gives CDR1 MGHRA, CDR2 YSYEKL. The CDR3 loop spans 15 amino acids. Trimming took off 0 bases at V and 8 bases at J, with 13 bases between the two ends. This chain's CDR3 is CASSQDGKVVEKLFF. In DNA, the CDR3 is TGCGCCAGCAGCCAAGATGGAAAGGTTGTGGAAAAACTGTTTTTT.

There are many counts of this clonotype. V gene TRBV12-3 or TRBV12-4 combines with J gene TRBJ2-7; D is perhaps TRBD2 (7 bases). CDR3 length: 13 amino acids. V lost 6 bases and J lost 3, with 12 bases in between. Here the CDR3 DNA reads TGTGCCAGCAGGGGGGGGCGCTACTACGAGCAGTACTTC. It specifies CASRGGRYYEQYF.

Points on this clonotype: The junction does not match germline at one end; this may be a read error. This chain uses TRBV19 with TRBJ1-6; 7 bases match TRBD1. CDR1 is LNHDA and CDR2 is SQIVND in the germline V gene (reference sequence). There are 15 residues in the CDR3. The CDR3 DNA reads TGTGCCAGTAGTATCGACGACAGGGATAATTCACCCCTCTACTTT. Its translation: CASSIDDRDNSPLYF.

This clonotype has more than one count but fewer than ten. The rearrangement joins TRBV29-1 to TRBJ2-7; weak D call: TRBD1 (6 bases). This CDR3 spans 15 amino acids. CDR1 is SQVTM and CDR2 is ANQGSEA in the germline V gene. Trimming took 3 bases from V and 2 from J, leaving 17 bases between them. In DNA, the CDR3 is TGCAGCGTTGACATCGAGGGGGACACCGCCTACGAGCAGTACTTC. This sequence encodes CSVDIEGDTAYEQYF.

This clonotype has more than one count but fewer than ten. The chain links TRBV7-9 to TRBJ2-5, with D uncertain. Trimming pared 2 bases from V and 4 bases from J, leaving 14 bases between. Germline CDR1 reads SEHNR; CDR2 reads FQNEAQ (reference sequence). The length of the CDR3 is 15 residues. CDR3 bases: TGTGCCAGCAGCTTAACACTCGGGCGGCGAGAGACCCAGTACTTC. Its translation: CASSLTLGRRETQYF.

This clonotype was detected only a few times. The CDR3 DNA sequence: TGTGCCAGTAGTATGGTGTACCAGCCCCAGCATTTT. Encoded protein: CASSMVYQPQHF. V usage is TRBV19 and J usage is TRBJ1-5; D remains ambiguous. The CDR3 is made up of 12 amino acids. V lost 3 bases, J lost 7 bases, and 7 bases lay in between. The germline gives CDR1 LNHDA, CDR2 SQIVND (reference sequence).

This clonotype appeared once. V and J are TRBV30 and TRBJ1-4; the match to TRBD1 covers 9 bases. The germline V gene has CDR1 GTSNPN and CDR2 SVGIG (reference sequence). With 7 bases clipped from V and 8 bases from J, the junction kept 5 bases outside the gene matches. This CDR3 contains 12 residues. The CDR3 nucleotides read TGTGCCTTGGGACAGGGCCAAGAAAAACTGTTTTTT. Protein sequence: CALGQGQEKLFF. Full variable domain (remainder filled in from reference TRBV30 and TRBJ1-4): SQTIHQWPATLVQPVGSPLSLECTVEGTSNPNLYWYRQAAGRGLQLLFYSVGIGQISSEVPQNLSASRPQDRQFILSSKKLLLSDSGFYLCALGQGQEKLFFGSGTQLSVL.

This clonotype was observed at least ten times. V usage is TRBV12-3 or TRBV12-4 and J usage is TRBJ1-1; D is unclear. The CDR3 loop spans 14 amino acids. V lost 2 bases, J lost 0 bases, and 7 bases lay in between. CDR3 DNA sequence: TGTGCCAGCAGTTTACTTGTCATGAACACTGAAGCTTTCTTT. Its translation: CASSLLVMNTEAFF.

Concerning this clonotype itself: With a much larger clone just one base away, this may be a read error. This chain connects TRBV27 to TRBJ1-5, with D unclear. This CDR3 spans 13 amino acids. Germline V gene lookup returns CDR1 MNHEY and CDR2 SMNVEV (reference sequence). The CDR3 nucleotides read TGTACCAGCAGTCGTCAGAGCAATCAGCCCCAGCATTTT. The encoded protein is CTSSRQSNQPQHF.

In its sample, this clonotype was seen once. The V call is TRBV20-1, the J call TRBJ1-4, with D perhaps TRBD1 (5 bases). The V gene's germline CDR1 is DFQATT and CDR2 SNEGSKA (reference sequence). The V end lost 7 bases, the J end lost 2 bases, and 11 bases lay between the germline ends. This CDR3 has 13 residues. The CDR3 DNA reads as TGCAGTGTTAGCCGGGACACTAATGAAAAACTGTTTTTT. Translated, it gives CSVSRDTNEKLFF.